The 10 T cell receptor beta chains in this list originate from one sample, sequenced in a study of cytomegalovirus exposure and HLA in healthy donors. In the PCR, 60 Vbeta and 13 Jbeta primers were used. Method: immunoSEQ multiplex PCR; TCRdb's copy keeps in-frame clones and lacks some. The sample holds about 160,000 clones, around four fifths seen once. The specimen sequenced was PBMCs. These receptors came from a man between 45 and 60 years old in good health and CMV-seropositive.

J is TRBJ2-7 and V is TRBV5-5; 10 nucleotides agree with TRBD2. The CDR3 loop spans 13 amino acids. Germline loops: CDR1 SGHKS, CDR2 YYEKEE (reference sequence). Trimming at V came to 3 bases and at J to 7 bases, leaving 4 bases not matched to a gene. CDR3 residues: CASSWGLAQEQYF. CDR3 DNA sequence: TGTGCCAGCAGCTGGGGACTAGCGCAGGAGCAGTACTTC.

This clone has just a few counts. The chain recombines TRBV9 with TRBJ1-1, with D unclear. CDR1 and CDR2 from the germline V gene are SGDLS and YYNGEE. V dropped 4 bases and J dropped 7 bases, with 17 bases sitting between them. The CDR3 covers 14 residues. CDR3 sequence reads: CASSLHPGEGEAFF. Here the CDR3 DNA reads TGTGCCAGCAGCCTCCACCCCGGGGAGGGTGAAGCTTTCTTT.

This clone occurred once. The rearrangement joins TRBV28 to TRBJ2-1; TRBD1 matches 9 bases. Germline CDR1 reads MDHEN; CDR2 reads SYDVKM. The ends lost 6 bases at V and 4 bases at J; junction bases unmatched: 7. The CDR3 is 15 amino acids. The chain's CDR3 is CASRLPGQGYNEQFF. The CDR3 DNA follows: TGTGCCAGCAGACTTCCGGGACAGGGATACAATGAGCAGTTCTTC.

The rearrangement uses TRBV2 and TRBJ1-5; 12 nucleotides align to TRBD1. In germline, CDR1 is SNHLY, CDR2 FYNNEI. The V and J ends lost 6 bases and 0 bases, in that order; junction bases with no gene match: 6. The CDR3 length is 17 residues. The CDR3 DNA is TGTGCCAGCAGCGGGACAGGGGGCCCCTATAGCAATCAGCCCCAGCATTTT. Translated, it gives CASSGTGGPYSNQPQHF. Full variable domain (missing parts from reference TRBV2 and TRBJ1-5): EPEVTQTPSHQVTQMGQEVILRCVPISNHLYFYWYRQILGQKVEFLVSFYNNEISEKSEIFDDQFSVERPDGSNFTLKIRSTKLEDSAMYFCASSGTGGPYSNQPQHFGDGTRLSIL.

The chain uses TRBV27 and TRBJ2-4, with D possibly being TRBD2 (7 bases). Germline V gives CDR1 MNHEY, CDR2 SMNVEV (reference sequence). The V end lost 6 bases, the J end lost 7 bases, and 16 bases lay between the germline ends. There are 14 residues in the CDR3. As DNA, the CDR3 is TGTGCCAGCAGCCCAAGTAGGGGGGGGAACATTCAGTACTTC. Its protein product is CASSPSRGGNIQYF.

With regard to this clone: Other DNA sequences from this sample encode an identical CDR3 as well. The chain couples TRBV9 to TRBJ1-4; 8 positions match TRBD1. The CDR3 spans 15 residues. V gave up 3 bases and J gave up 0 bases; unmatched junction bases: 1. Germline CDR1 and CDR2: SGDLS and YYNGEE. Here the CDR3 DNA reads TGTGCCAGCAGCGCGACAGGGGCAACTAATGAAAAACTGTTTTTT. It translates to CASSATGATNEKLFF.

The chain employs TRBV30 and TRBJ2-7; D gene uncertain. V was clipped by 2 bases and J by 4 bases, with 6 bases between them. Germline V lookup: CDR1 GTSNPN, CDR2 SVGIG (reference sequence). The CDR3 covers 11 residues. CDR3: CAWSLTYEQYF. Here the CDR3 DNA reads TGTGCCTGGAGTTTAACTTACGAGCAGTACTTC.

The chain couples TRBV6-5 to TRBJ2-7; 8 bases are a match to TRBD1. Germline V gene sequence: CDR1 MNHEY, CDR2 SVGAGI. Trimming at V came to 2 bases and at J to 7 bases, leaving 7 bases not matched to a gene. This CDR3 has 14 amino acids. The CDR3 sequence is CASSYIQGAGEQYF. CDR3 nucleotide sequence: TGTGCCAGCAGTTACATTCAGGGGGCGGGGGAGCAGTACTTC.

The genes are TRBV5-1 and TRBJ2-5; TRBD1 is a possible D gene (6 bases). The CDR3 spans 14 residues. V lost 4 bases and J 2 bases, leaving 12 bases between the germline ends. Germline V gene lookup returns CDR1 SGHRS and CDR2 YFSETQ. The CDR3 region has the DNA TGCGCCAGCAGCACCGGGACAACACAAGAGACCCAGTACTTC. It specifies CASSTGTTQETQYF.

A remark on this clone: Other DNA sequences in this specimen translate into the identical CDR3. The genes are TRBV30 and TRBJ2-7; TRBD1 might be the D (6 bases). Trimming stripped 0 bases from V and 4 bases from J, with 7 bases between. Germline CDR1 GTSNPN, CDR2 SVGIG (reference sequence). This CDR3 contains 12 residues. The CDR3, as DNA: TGTGCCTGGAGTGTAGGGGGTTACGAGCAGTACTTC. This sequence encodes CAWSVGGYEQYF.